The source of this T cell receptor (beta chain) is a study of blood T cell repertoires in COVID-19. The wider study: The origin of the acute and convalescent COVID-19 samples was the United States, Italy and Spain. T cells, B-cell-depleted T cells, or PBMCs supplied cDNA or gDNA.

With 4 bases clipped from V and 4 bases from J, the junction kept 5 bases outside the gene matches. The CDR3 totals 16 residues. The germline V gene encodes CDR1 SGHDT and CDR2 YYEEEE. Original data processing: Reference gene primer amplification gave estimated nucleated cell counts. Generated by immunoSEQ multiplex PCR, the TCRdb table keeps only in-frame clones and is missing some. V, J and clone size are those of that table, while D and trimming were read from the DNA. The sample has approximately 230,000 clones, 80% to 90% seen once. Material: peripheral blood. This chain uses TRBV5-6 with TRBJ2-2, with 12 bases fitting TRBD1. The source of this sequence is an elderly man with acute or convalescent COVID-19. The CDR3 sequence is CASSGGTGGRTGELFF. In nucleotides, the CDR3 is TGTGCCAGCAGCGGAGGGACAGGGGGCCGCACCGGGGAGCTGTTTTTT.